The T cell receptor (beta chain) under discussion was sequenced for a study of T cell responses to AZD1222 COVID-19 vaccine. Findings and limits, study-wide: A mostly white British donor set with more females was recruited, and clonal diversity was possibly underestimated. Vaccine-associated CD4 TCRs ranged over spike, dominating at 160-218 and 743-854. An increase in Spike-specific TCR breadth and depth was observed after two AZD1222 doses.

Produced via immunoSEQ multiplex PCR; TCRdb's table is partial and in-frame only. The table has around 250,000 clones, 85% to 95% seen once. With regard to this clone: Its antigen is currently unknown.

V gave up 2 bases and J gave up 0 bases; unmatched junction bases: 14. CDR1 and CDR2 (germline): SGDLS, YYNGEE. The CDR3 is 20 residues long. The sequence derives from an adult in good health. The gene calls are TRBV9 and TRBJ2-3; TRBD2 agrees at 11 bases. The input for sequencing was peripheral blood, taken on day 0 of AZD1222 vaccination. CDR3: CASSVPLALAGGGSTDTQYF. CDR3 nucleotides: TGTGCCAGCAGCGTCCCTCTGGCGCTAGCGGGAGGTGGGAGCACAGATACGCAGTATTTT.